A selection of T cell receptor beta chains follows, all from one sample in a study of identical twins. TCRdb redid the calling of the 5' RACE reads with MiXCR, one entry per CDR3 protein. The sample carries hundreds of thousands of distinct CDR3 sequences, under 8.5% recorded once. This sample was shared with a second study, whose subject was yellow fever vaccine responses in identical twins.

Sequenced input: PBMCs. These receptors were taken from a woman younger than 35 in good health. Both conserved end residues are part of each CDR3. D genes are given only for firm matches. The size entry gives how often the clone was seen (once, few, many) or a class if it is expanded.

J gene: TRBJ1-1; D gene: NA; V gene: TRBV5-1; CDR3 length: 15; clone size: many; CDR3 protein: CASSLEGVMNTEAFF; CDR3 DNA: TGCGCCAGCAGCTTGGAGGGAGTCATGAACACTGAAGCTTTCTTT
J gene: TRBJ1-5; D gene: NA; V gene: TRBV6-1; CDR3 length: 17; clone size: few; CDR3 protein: CASRGRGLPYSNQPQHF; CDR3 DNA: TGTGCCAGCAGAGGCAGGGGACTCCCTTATAGCAATCAGCCCCAGCATTTT
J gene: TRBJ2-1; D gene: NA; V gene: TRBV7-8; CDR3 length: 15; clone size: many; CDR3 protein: CASSSLSGTYNEQFF; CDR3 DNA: TGTGCCAGCAGCTCTCTTAGCGGAACGTACAATGAGCAGTTCTTC
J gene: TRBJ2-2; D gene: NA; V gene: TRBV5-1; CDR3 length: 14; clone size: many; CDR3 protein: CASSWDDRDGELFF; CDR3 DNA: TGCGCCAGCAGCTGGGATGACCGGGACGGGGAGCTGTTTTTT
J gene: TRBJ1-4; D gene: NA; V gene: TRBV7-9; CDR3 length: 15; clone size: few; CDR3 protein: CASSLGAIANEKLFF; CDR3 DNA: TGTGCCAGCAGCTTAGGGGCCATTGCTAATGAAAAACTGTTTTTT
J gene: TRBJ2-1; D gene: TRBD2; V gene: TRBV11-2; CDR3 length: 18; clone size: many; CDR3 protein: CASSFGAGGFSSYNEQFF; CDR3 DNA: TGTGCCAGCAGCTTCGGAGCGGGAGGGTTCAGCTCCTACAATGAGCAGTTCTTC
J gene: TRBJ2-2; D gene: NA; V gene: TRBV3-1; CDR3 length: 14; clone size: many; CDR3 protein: CASSQDLGTGELFF; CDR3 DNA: TGTGCCAGCAGCCAAGATTTGGGCACCGGGGAGCTGTTTTTT
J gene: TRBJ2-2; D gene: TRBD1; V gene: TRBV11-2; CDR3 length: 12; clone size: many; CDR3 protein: CASTGGTGELFF; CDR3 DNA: TGTGCCAGCACAGGGGGCACCGGGGAGCTGTTTTTT
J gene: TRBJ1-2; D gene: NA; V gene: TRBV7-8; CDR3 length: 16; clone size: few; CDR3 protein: CASSPRTRKRDYGYTF; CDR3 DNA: TGTGCCAGCAGCCCAAGGACTAGGAAGAGGGACTATGGCTACACCTTC
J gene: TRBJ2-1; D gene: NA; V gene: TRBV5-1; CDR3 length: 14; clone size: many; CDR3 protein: CASSLGPASDEQFF; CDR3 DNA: TGCGCCAGCAGCTTAGGACCCGCCTCAGATGAGCAGTTCTTC